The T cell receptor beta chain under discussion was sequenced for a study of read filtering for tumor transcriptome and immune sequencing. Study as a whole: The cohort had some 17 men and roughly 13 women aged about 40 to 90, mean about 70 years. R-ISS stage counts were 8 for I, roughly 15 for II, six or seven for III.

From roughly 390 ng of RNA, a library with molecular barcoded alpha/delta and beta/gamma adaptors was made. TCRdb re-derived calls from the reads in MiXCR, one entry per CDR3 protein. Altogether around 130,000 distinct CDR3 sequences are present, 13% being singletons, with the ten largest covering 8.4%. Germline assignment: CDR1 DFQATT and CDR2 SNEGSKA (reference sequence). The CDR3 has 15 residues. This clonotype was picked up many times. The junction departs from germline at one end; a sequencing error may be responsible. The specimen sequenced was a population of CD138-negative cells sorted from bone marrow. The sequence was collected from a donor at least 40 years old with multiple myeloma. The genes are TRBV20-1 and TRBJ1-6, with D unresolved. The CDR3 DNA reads TGCAGTACTAGAGGGCTTGGCTCCTATAATTCACCCCTCCACTTT. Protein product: CSTRGLGSYNSPLHF.